A single sample gave rise to the 10 T cell receptor beta chains below, sequenced in a study of CD8 T cells in ankylosing spondylitis (dated by TCRdb to 2017 to 2019). The library was built by means of 5' RACE. Sequencing was carried out with an Illumina HiSeq 2500. Using fastp at Q25 and MiXCR, TCRdb reprocessed the public reads and kept productive beta chains. Merged by CDR3 protein, the rows form single entries marked with the most common genes and DNA. Counted in this sample were 300,000 to 400,000 distinct CDR3 sequences; around a tenth of them appeared once. The ten top clones hold about a tenth of the sample. Sequencing was performed on blood, either unsorted or a sorted T cell fraction (not recorded which). These receptors came from a female donor with ankylosing spondylitis or in good health (not recorded which).

This chain connects TRBV20-1 to TRBJ2-1, with D possibly TRBD2 on 6 matching bases. The CDR3 is made up of 14 amino acids. Trimming pared 7 bases from V and 6 bases from J, leaving 19 bases between. The germline V gene has CDR1 DFQATT and CDR2 SNEGSKA (reference sequence). The DNA for the CDR3 is TGCAGTGTGGGGCGCCAAGGGACTGGCAATGAGCAGTTCTTC. Translation gives CSVGRQGTGNEQFF.

Details on this clonotype: A clone one base away is much larger, so this may be a read error. The CDR3 DNA sequence: TGTGCCAGCAGTTTTGGGGGTAACGGGGAGCTGTTTTTT. Amino acid sequence: CASSFGGNGELFF. The rearrangement joins TRBV27 to TRBJ2-2; D may be TRBD1 or TRBD2 (5 bases each). V was shortened by 3 bases and J by 7 bases, with 9 bases between the two germline ends. This CDR3 region has 13 residues. Germline lookup yields CDR1 MNHEY and CDR2 SMNVEV (reference sequence).

There are many counts of this clonotype. The chain links TRBV5-1 to TRBJ1-5; a possible D gene is TRBD1 (6 bases). Per the germline V gene, CDR1 is SGHRS and CDR2 is YFSETQ. This CDR3 has 15 amino acids. Trimming stripped 0 bases from V and 6 bases from J, with 13 bases between. CDR3 sequence: CASSLGPGDGQPQHF. CDR3 coding DNA: TGCGCCAGCAGCTTGGGGCCAGGGGATGGTCAGCCCCAGCATTTT.

This clonotype was observed a few times. The chain combines TRBV3-1 with TRBJ2-3; D is undetermined. The CDR3 has 13 residues. Germline-derived CDR1 and CDR2 are LGHDT and YNNKEL (reference sequence). The V gene lost 1 base and the J gene lost 4 bases, with 6 bases spanning the gap. For the CDR3, the DNA is TGTGCCAGCAGCCAAGTTCGGTCAGATACGCAGTATTTT. Protein: CASSQVRSDTQYF.

The J gene is TRBJ1-5, the V gene TRBV20-1; 7 positions match TRBD1. The CDR3 totals 13 residues. With 4 bases clipped from V and 3 bases from J, the junction kept 3 bases outside the gene matches. Per germline, CDR1 DFQATT and CDR2 SNEGSKA (reference sequence). The chain's CDR3 is CSAITGDNQPQHF. The CDR3 DNA is TGCAGTGCTATTACAGGGGACAATCAGCCCCAGCATTTT.

This clonotype has just a few counts. The J gene is TRBJ1-1, the V gene TRBV19, with TRBD1 as a possible D gene (5 bases). Trimming pared 6 bases from V and 7 bases from J, leaving 24 bases between. Germline loops: CDR1 LNHDA, CDR2 SQIVND (reference sequence). The CDR3 extends over 16 amino acids. CDR3 nucleotide sequence: TGTGCCAGTAGCAAGAACCCAGGGCAGGGATCGGTTGAAGCTTTCTTT. Translation: CASSKNPGQGSVEAFF.

A few counts support this clonotype. V usage is TRBV27 and J usage is TRBJ2-7; 10 bases are shared with TRBD2. V lost 6 bases and J lost 0; bases outside the gene matches: 11. The CDR3 runs 17 residues. The V gene's germline CDR1 is MNHEY and CDR2 SMNVEV (reference sequence). The DNA for the CDR3 is TGTGCCAGCAGATCGAGTAGCGGGGGGTTTCGCTCCTACGAGCAGTACTTC. Protein sequence: CASRSSSGGFRSYEQYF.

This clonotype was seen repeatedly, ten times or more. The chain carries TRBV20-1 and TRBJ1-2, with D hard to call. This CDR3 is built from 13 residues. Between the trimmed V and J ends, which lost 2 bases and 0 bases, there was a span of 7 bases. Germline V gives CDR1 DFQATT, CDR2 SNEGSKA (reference sequence). CDR3 in amino acids: CSARQTPNYGYTF. The CDR3 region has the DNA TGCAGTGCTAGACAGACCCCTAACTATGGCTACACCTTC.

This clonotype was counted a few times. The chain uses TRBV4-2 and TRBJ2-2; 7 nucleotides agree with TRBD2. The CDR3 runs 18 residues. Germline CDR1 reads LGHNA; CDR2 reads YNFKEQ. V lost 4 bases and J lost 2; bases outside the gene matches: 13. The CDR3 loop is CASSRRWEGGSNTGELFF. In DNA form, the CDR3 reads TGTGCCAGCAGCCGTAGGTGGGAGGGCGGGAGCAACACCGGGGAGCTGTTTTTT.

This clonotype was seen only a few times. The J gene is TRBJ1-6, the V gene TRBV7-2; TRBD1 matches 10 bases. The germline V gene has CDR1 SGHTA and CDR2 FQGNSA. Losses at the gene ends were 5 bases for V and 9 bases for J; bases not matched to a gene: 7. The CDR3 has 15 amino acids. CDR3 protein: CASSKDRGDGSPLHF. The CDR3 DNA follows: TGTGCCAGCAGCAAGGACAGGGGGGACGGTTCACCCCTCCACTTT.